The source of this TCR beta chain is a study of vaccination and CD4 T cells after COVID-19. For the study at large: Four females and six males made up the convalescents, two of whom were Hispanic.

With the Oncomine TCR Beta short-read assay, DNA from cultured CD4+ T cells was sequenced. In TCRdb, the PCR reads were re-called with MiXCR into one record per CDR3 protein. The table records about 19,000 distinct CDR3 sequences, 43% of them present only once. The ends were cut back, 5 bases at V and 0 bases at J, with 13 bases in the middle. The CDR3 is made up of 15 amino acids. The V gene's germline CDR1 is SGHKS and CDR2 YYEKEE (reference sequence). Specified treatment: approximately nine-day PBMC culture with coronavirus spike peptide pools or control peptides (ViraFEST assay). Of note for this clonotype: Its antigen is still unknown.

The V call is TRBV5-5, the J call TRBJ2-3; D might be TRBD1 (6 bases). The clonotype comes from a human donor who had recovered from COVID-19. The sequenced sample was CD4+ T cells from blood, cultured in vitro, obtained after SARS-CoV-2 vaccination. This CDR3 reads CASSGTTHSTDTQYF. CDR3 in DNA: TGTGCCAGCAGTGGGACAACTCATAGCACAGATACGCAGTATTTT.